The rows below give T cell receptor beta chains drawn from one sample of a study of cytomegalovirus exposure and HLA in healthy donors. Sequencing was performed with immunoSEQ multiplex PCR; in TCRdb, only in-frame clones are kept and a portion is missing. The sample consists of approximately 120,000 clones, around 73% of them appearing once. Sequenced sample: PBMCs. These receptors originate from a man aged 35 to 55 in good health and CMV-seronegative. Both conserved end residues are part of each CDR3. Fields, in order: CDR3 DNA, CDR3 protein, D gene, V gene, clone size, J gene. The D gene is left open where the match is weak. Only part of the rows carry a size: once, few, many, or a class if the clone is expanded.

cdr3_nt: TGTGCCAGCAGCACGACAGGGCCGAGGAGGGGCAATCAGCCCCAGCATTTT
cdr3_aa: CASSTTGPRRGNQPQHF
d_call: TRBD1
v_call: TRBV7-2
clone_size: NA
j_call: TRBJ1-5

cdr3_nt: TGTGCCAGCAGTTTAGAGGGTTTACAGCCCCAGCATTTT
cdr3_aa: CASSLEGLQPQHF
d_call: NA
v_call: TRBV28
clone_size: NA
j_call: TRBJ1-5

cdr3_nt: TGTGCCAGCAGCTTTTTAGGGGGCGATGGAAACACCATATATTTT
cdr3_aa: CASSFLGGDGNTIYF
d_call: TRBD1
v_call: TRBV5-4
clone_size: NA
j_call: TRBJ1-3

cdr3_nt: TGTGCCAGCAGTCCGGATAGCAGCACCGGGGAGCTGTTTTTT
cdr3_aa: CASSPDSSTGELFF
d_call: NA
v_call: TRBV6-4
clone_size: NA
j_call: TRBJ2-2

cdr3_nt: TGTGCCAGCAGCCAAGATAGTACCCACTCTGGAAACACCATATATTTT
cdr3_aa: CASSQDSTHSGNTIYF
d_call: NA
v_call: TRBV4-2
clone_size: NA
j_call: TRBJ1-3

cdr3_nt: TGTGCCAGTAAGGCCAGCGGGGGGATCGGGGCAGATACGCAGTATTTT
cdr3_aa: CASKASGGIGADTQYF
d_call: TRBD2
v_call: TRBV19
clone_size: NA
j_call: TRBJ2-3

cdr3_nt: TGCGCCAGCAGCCCCCCGGGACTAGCGGGGGGGAGCACAGATACGCAGTATTTT
cdr3_aa: CASSPPGLAGGSTDTQYF
d_call: TRBD2
v_call: TRBV5-1
clone_size: NA
j_call: TRBJ2-3

cdr3_nt: TGCGCCAGCAGCCAAGATCGGGGCGGGGGGGCTAGGGATGAGCAGTTCTTC
cdr3_aa: CASSQDRGGGARDEQFF
d_call: TRBD2
v_call: TRBV4-1
clone_size: few
j_call: TRBJ2-1

cdr3_nt: TGCAGCGTGAGGACTAGTTCAGAGACCCAGTACTTC
cdr3_aa: CSVRTSSETQYF
d_call: TRBD2
v_call: TRBV29-1
clone_size: NA
j_call: TRBJ2-5

cdr3_nt: TGTGCCAGCAGCCTCACCCAATCCAGCGGGCGATACGAGCAGTACTTC
cdr3_aa: CASSLTQSSGRYEQYF
d_call: NA
v_call: TRBV7-8
clone_size: NA
j_call: TRBJ2-7

cdr3_nt: TGTGCCAGCAGCGTAGGAGGTGGTGAGCAGTTCTTC
cdr3_aa: CASSVGGGEQFF
d_call: NA
v_call: TRBV9
clone_size: NA
j_call: TRBJ2-1

cdr3_nt: TGTGCCAGCAGCCAAGATCTTTCAGGGAACACTGAAGCTTTCTTT
cdr3_aa: CASSQDLSGNTEAFF
d_call: NA
v_call: TRBV14
clone_size: NA
j_call: TRBJ1-1

cdr3_nt: TGTGCCAGCAGCTTAGGCACTACGGGGGACAATGAGCAGTTCTTC
cdr3_aa: CASSLGTTGDNEQFF
d_call: NA
v_call: TRBV13
clone_size: once
j_call: TRBJ2-1

cdr3_nt: TGTGCCAGCTCACCACCGGACAACGGAGCTTTCTTT
cdr3_aa: CASSPPDNGAFF
d_call: NA
v_call: TRBV18
clone_size: many
j_call: TRBJ1-1

cdr3_nt: TGTGCCAGCAGTACAGGCTCTGGGGCCAACGTCCTGACTTTC
cdr3_aa: CASSTGSGANVLTF
d_call: NA
v_call: TRBV6-4
clone_size: NA
j_call: TRBJ2-6

cdr3_nt: TGTGCCAGCAGCTTGGTCGGCACCGTAGCGAAGCAGCCCCAGCATTTT
cdr3_aa: CASSLVGTVAKQPQHF
d_call: NA
v_call: TRBV11-3
clone_size: NA
j_call: TRBJ1-5

cdr3_nt: TGTGCCTGGGGGATGGGGACAGGGTCAGGCTATGAGCAGTTCTTC
cdr3_aa: CAWGMGTGSGYEQFF
d_call: TRBD1
v_call: TRBV30
clone_size: NA
j_call: TRBJ2-1

cdr3_nt: TGTGCCAGCAGCTTAGCGCTTCGGGGGGCAGGGAACACTGAAGCTTTCTTT
cdr3_aa: CASSLALRGAGNTEAFF
d_call: NA
v_call: TRBV7-8
clone_size: NA
j_call: TRBJ1-1

cdr3_nt: TGTGCCAGCAGCCCAAGCTTTCTGACAGGGGGCCTTGAAAAACTGTTTTTT
cdr3_aa: CASSPSFLTGGLEKLFF
d_call: TRBD1
v_call: TRBV28
clone_size: few
j_call: TRBJ1-4

cdr3_nt: TGTGCCATCAGTGAGTCAGGGACAGGGGGTTTCTATGGCTACACCTTC
cdr3_aa: CAISESGTGGFYGYTF
d_call: TRBD1
v_call: TRBV10-3
clone_size: NA
j_call: TRBJ1-2

cdr3_nt: TGTGCCAGCAGCTTCTCAGGGGATAGACCCCTCCACTTT
cdr3_aa: CASSFSGDRPLHF
d_call: NA
v_call: TRBV5-6
clone_size: NA
j_call: TRBJ1-6

cdr3_nt: TGTGCCAGCAGCGGGCTAGCGGGGGGGATAAATGAGCAGTTCTTC
cdr3_aa: CASSGLAGGINEQFF
d_call: TRBD2
v_call: TRBV5-6
clone_size: NA
j_call: TRBJ2-1

cdr3_nt: TGTGCCAGCACCACAGGGGCGGGGCTGGGGTACGAGCAGTACTTC
cdr3_aa: CASTTGAGLGYEQYF
d_call: NA
v_call: TRBV28
clone_size: NA
j_call: TRBJ2-7

cdr3_nt: TGTGCCAGCAGCCATGGTCAGACTGAAGCTTTCTTT
cdr3_aa: CASSHGQTEAFF
d_call: NA
v_call: TRBV4-2
clone_size: once
j_call: TRBJ1-1

cdr3_nt: TGTGCCAGCAGCCCGACAGCTTCCCGCACCTCGAACACCGGGGAGCTGTTTTTT
cdr3_aa: CASSPTASRTSNTGELFF
d_call: NA
v_call: TRBV5-4
clone_size: few
j_call: TRBJ2-2

cdr3_nt: TGTGCCAGCAGCTCCAGGACAGGGTGGGTCACTGAAGCTTTCTTT
cdr3_aa: CASSSRTGWVTEAFF
d_call: TRBD1
v_call: TRBV5-4
clone_size: NA
j_call: TRBJ1-1

cdr3_nt: TGTGCCACCAGGGGCCCGGCAGGGGATGGCATTCAGTACTTC
cdr3_aa: CATRGPAGDGIQYF
d_call: NA
v_call: TRBV15
clone_size: NA
j_call: TRBJ2-4

cdr3_nt: TGCGCCAGCAGCCCGGGGGGGGATGGAGGTACGCAGTATTTT
cdr3_aa: CASSPGGDGGTQYF
d_call: TRBD2
v_call: TRBV4-1
clone_size: NA
j_call: TRBJ2-3

cdr3_nt: TGCGCCAGCAGCCCCTACCCGAAACAGCCCCAGCATTTT
cdr3_aa: CASSPYPKQPQHF
d_call: NA
v_call: TRBV4-3
clone_size: NA
j_call: TRBJ1-5

cdr3_nt: TGTGCCAGCAGCCCGGTCCGGGAACACCTTTCCTACGAGCAGTACTTC
cdr3_aa: CASSPVREHLSYEQYF
d_call: NA
v_call: TRBV7-8
clone_size: NA
j_call: TRBJ2-7

cdr3_nt: TGTTCCAGCAGCTTAATTAGCGGTGTAGCCAAAAACATTCAGTACTTC
cdr3_aa: CSSSLISGVAKNIQYF
d_call: NA
v_call: TRBV7-9
clone_size: NA
j_call: TRBJ2-4

cdr3_nt: TGTGCCTGGGGGACAGGGGGCAACTATGGCTACACCTTC
cdr3_aa: CAWGTGGNYGYTF
d_call: TRBD1
v_call: TRBV30
clone_size: NA
j_call: TRBJ1-2

cdr3_nt: TGTGCCAGTAGTGCCCGGTTGCCCGCTACAGATACGCAGTATTTT
cdr3_aa: CASSARLPATDTQYF
d_call: NA
v_call: TRBV19
clone_size: few
j_call: TRBJ2-3

cdr3_nt: TGTGCCAGCAGTTACTCGGCGGGATACACAGATACGCAGTATTTT
cdr3_aa: CASSYSAGYTDTQYF
d_call: NA
v_call: TRBV6-5
clone_size: NA
j_call: TRBJ2-3

cdr3_nt: TGTGCCAGCAGGGCTCGGTGGGAGGCTGAAGCTTTCTTT
cdr3_aa: CASRARWEAEAFF
d_call: NA
v_call: TRBV6-6
clone_size: few
j_call: TRBJ1-1

cdr3_nt: TGCGCCAGCAGCCAAGACGGGGGACGGTATGGCTACACCTTC
cdr3_aa: CASSQDGGRYGYTF
d_call: NA
v_call: TRBV4-3
clone_size: NA
j_call: TRBJ1-2

cdr3_nt: TGTGCCAGCAGCAACCCCGGGATTGAGCAGTTCTTC
cdr3_aa: CASSNPGIEQFF
d_call: NA
v_call: TRBV21-1
clone_size: few
j_call: TRBJ2-1

cdr3_nt: TGTGCCAGCAGTTCCTCCGGGAACGAGCAGTACTTC
cdr3_aa: CASSSSGNEQYF
d_call: NA
v_call: TRBV27
clone_size: NA
j_call: TRBJ2-7

cdr3_nt: TGTGCCTGGAGTTCACAGGGAAAAGATACGCAGTATTTT
cdr3_aa: CAWSSQGKDTQYF
d_call: NA
v_call: TRBV30
clone_size: NA
j_call: TRBJ2-3

cdr3_nt: TGTGCCAGCTCACCAGACCGGGTCGAGCAGTACTTC
cdr3_aa: CASSPDRVEQYF
d_call: NA
v_call: TRBV18
clone_size: once
j_call: TRBJ2-7

cdr3_nt: TGTGCTAGTGGTCTCTCCTTCGGGGTCTCCTACGAGCAGTACTTC
cdr3_aa: CASGLSFGVSYEQYF
d_call: NA
v_call: TRBV12-5
clone_size: NA
j_call: TRBJ2-7

cdr3_nt: TGTGCCAGCAGCTTGGAGGGTCGGAGGGTCGCCGGGGAGCTGTTTTTT
cdr3_aa: CASSLEGRRVAGELFF
d_call: NA
v_call: TRBV5-4
clone_size: NA
j_call: TRBJ2-2

cdr3_nt: TGTGCCAGCAGTTTCTCGGGGAACTACGAGCAGTACTTC
cdr3_aa: CASSFSGNYEQYF
d_call: NA
v_call: TRBV27
clone_size: few
j_call: TRBJ2-7

cdr3_nt: TGTGCCAGCAGTCCAGAGACAGTCGCCTTCTATGGCTACACCTTC
cdr3_aa: CASSPETVAFYGYTF
d_call: NA
v_call: TRBV6-5
clone_size: once
j_call: TRBJ1-2

cdr3_nt: TGCGCCAGCAGCCTCCCGACAGGGAGCACCGGGGAGCTGTTTTTT
cdr3_aa: CASSLPTGSTGELFF
d_call: TRBD1
v_call: TRBV5-1
clone_size: NA
j_call: TRBJ2-2

cdr3_nt: TGCGCCAGCAGCCTCGGACAGCGGGGCGATAATTCACCCCTCCACTTT
cdr3_aa: CASSLGQRGDNSPLHF
d_call: NA
v_call: TRBV4-3
clone_size: NA
j_call: TRBJ1-6

cdr3_nt: TGTGCCAGCAGTGAATATGCCAGCAATGAGCAGTTCTTC
cdr3_aa: CASSEYASNEQFF
d_call: NA
v_call: TRBV25-1
clone_size: NA
j_call: TRBJ2-1

cdr3_nt: TGTGCCAGCAGTTACTCGTATAGCTCTGGAAACACCATATATTTT
cdr3_aa: CASSYSYSSGNTIYF
d_call: NA
v_call: TRBV6-5
clone_size: NA
j_call: TRBJ1-3